Listed here is a single TCR beta chain. This CDR3 comprises 14 residues. V was clipped by 2 bases and J by 3 bases; unmatched bases: 3. Looked up from germline, CDR1 is SEHNR and CDR2 is FQNEAQ (reference sequence). Patients in Seattle were enrolled during active infection, then followed longitudinally. In the original processing: Nucleated cell number was recorded as an estimate derived from reference gene primer amplification. Only in-frame clones appear in the TCRdb table, and some are missing; sequencing was by immunoSEQ multiplex PCR. That table supplies the V and J calls and clone size; D and trimming were determined from the DNA. This sample has about 200,000 clones, with approximately 80% found just once. The source of the sample is a study of blood T cell repertoires in COVID-19.

The gene calls are TRBV7-9 and TRBJ1-1, with TRBD1 identical over 7 bases. Sequencing was performed on peripheral blood. The sequence derives from a man aged 55 to 70 with COVID-19, enrolled during active disease. Here the CDR3 DNA reads TGTGCCAGCAGCTTACAGGGGGGCTACACTGAAGCTTTCTTT. This gives the protein CASSLQGGYTEAFF. The whole variable domain, filled in from reference TRBV7-9 and TRBJ1-1, reads DTGVSQNPRHKITKRGQNVTFRCDPISEHNRLYWYRQTLGQGPEFLTYFQNEAQLEKSRLLSDRFSAERPKGSFSTLEIQRTEQGDSAMYLCASSLQGGYTEAFFGQGTRLTVV.